The TCR beta chain described here comes from a study of early stage breast cancer tumors. Points from the study as a whole: Compared with adjacent normal breast tissue, tumors showed roughly 2.5-fold greater T cell density and higher clonality.

Sequencing was performed with immunoSEQ multiplex PCR; in TCRdb, only in-frame clones are kept and a portion is missing. The sample lists about 3,300 clones; 64% were seen once. The CDR3 runs to 13 residues. In germline, CDR1 is SEHNR, CDR2 FQNEAQ (reference sequence). Trimming left V 3 bases short and J 4 bases short, with 7 bases between. In the case of this clone: Its target is unknown.

The sequence derives from a person aged 40-50 years with breast cancer. The chain uses TRBV7-9 and TRBJ1-3; D not certain. Sequenced: breast tumor tissue. CDR3 in DNA: TGTGCCAGCAGCTTGGAGTTAGGAAACACCATATATTTT. Residues: CASSLELGNTIYF.